The T cell receptor beta chain described here comes from a study of beta chain features in type 1 diabetes. Whole-study findings and limits: Among all four CD4+ subsets, Type 1 diabetes patients had TCRB CDR3s that were moderately but significantly shorter. More deletions and fewer insertions at VDJ junctions were found in patients with type 1 diabetes. Short templates might get an advantage during PCR, and this would be equal in patients and controls.

Since all of the isolated RNA was reverse transcribed, expressed TCRB transcripts were what got sequenced. The table came from immunoSEQ multiplex PCR; TCRdb's copy has only in-frame clones and leaves some out. The table shows under 350,000 clones, with about 7.8% occurring only once. Remarks on this clone: Its antigen is not known.

The V and J ends lost 2 bases and 8 bases, in that order; junction bases with no gene match: 2. The germline gives CDR1 MNHEY, CDR2 SVGAGI. The CDR3 runs 14 residues. The clonotype originates from a young woman in good health. The chain combines TRBV6-5 with TRBJ2-1; 11 bases fit TRBD1. Sequences were obtained from central memory CD4+ T cells from blood. The DNA for the CDR3 is TGTGCCAGCAGTTACGGACAGGGGGCATATGAGCAGTTCTTC. It is translated as CASSYGQGAYEQFF.